A single sample gave rise to the 10 T cell receptor beta chains below, sequenced in a study of shared clonotypes between healthy human individuals (dated by TCRdb to about 2020). The method was the immunoSEQ multiplex PCR assay. This immuneACCESS table, as held by TCRdb, lists in-frame sequences with V and J called but not all clones. Of the missing ones, under half trace to an unresolved V gene in checked studies; the others have no known cause. For this sample there are hundreds of thousands of clones; approximately 79% appear just once. The ten biggest clones cover about 1.8% of the sample. Sequenced sample: memory CD4+ T cells sorted from blood. Read against the paper, the sample's cell subset or site label means: CD45RA-negative fraction. Source of these receptors: a woman under 40 in good health.

The rearrangement joins TRBV4-1 to TRBJ2-7, with D possibly being TRBD1 (5 bases). Germline V gene lookup returns CDR1 MGHRA and CDR2 YSYEKL. This CDR3 is built from 13 residues. V was cut by 0 bases and J by 2 bases, with 5 bases left in between. CDR3 coding DNA: TGCGCCAGCAGCCAAGAACAGGCCTACGAGCAGTACTTC. Translating gives CASSQEQAYEQYF.

As to this clone: This CDR3 is also generated by other DNA sequences in the sample. The chain joins TRBV27 to TRBJ2-3, with 7 bases lining up with TRBD1. The CDR3 totals 15 residues. V trimming: 3 bases; J trimming: 3 bases; junction bases outside the gene matches: 6. Germline values: CDR1 MNHEY, CDR2 SMNVEV (reference sequence). CDR3 in DNA: TGTGCCAGCAGTTTCCAGGGGGAGAGGACAGATACGCAGTATTTT. It yields the protein CASSFQGERTDTQYF.

Concerning this clone: Within the sample, other DNA sequences also encode this same CDR3. The chain couples TRBV28 to TRBJ2-5; the match to TRBD2 covers 12 bases. The trim removed 5 bases at V and 5 bases at J, leaving 6 bases unmatched. Germline assignment: CDR1 MDHEN and CDR2 SYDVKM. The CDR3 consists of 15 residues. CDR3 in amino acids: CASSPRLAGAETQYF. The DNA for the CDR3 is TGTGCCAGCAGTCCAAGACTAGCGGGAGCCGAGACCCAGTACTTC.

This clone was found a few times. In the same sample, other DNA sequences code for this CDR3. The chain has TRBV5-1 and TRBJ2-1, with 8 bases identical to TRBD2. The J segment lost 4 bases and the V segment lost 0 bases, leaving 3 bases of the junction unmatched. Germline lookup yields CDR1 SGHRS and CDR2 YFSETQ. The length of the CDR3 is 15 residues. The CDR3 sequence is CASSLVTSGYNEQFF. DNA for the CDR3: TGCGCCAGCAGCTTGGTAACTAGCGGATACAATGAGCAGTTCTTC.

This clone was seen a handful of times. This chain uses TRBV7-9 with TRBJ1-5; D is unclear. This CDR3 contains 13 residues. Between the trimmed V and J ends, which lost 3 bases and 5 bases, there was a span of 8 bases. CDR1 and CDR2 from the germline V gene are SEHNR and FQNEAQ (reference sequence). The CDR3 region has the DNA TGTGCCAGCAGCTTTTCCACGGATCAGCCCCAGCATTTT. This gives the protein CASSFSTDQPQHF.

DNA of the CDR3: TGTGCCAACGCTGACAGGGGCGATGGACCAGATACGCAGTATTTT. Protein sequence: CANADRGDGPDTQYF. The V gene is TRBV18, the J gene TRBJ2-3; 8 bases match TRBD1. Looked up from germline, CDR1 is KGHSH and CDR2 is LQKENI. The J segment lost 4 bases and the V segment lost 10 bases, leaving 13 bases of the junction unmatched. The CDR3 covers 15 residues. Together with reference TRBV18 and TRBJ2-3, the CDR3 gives the full variable domain: NAGVMQNPRHLVRRRGQEARLRCSPMKGHSHVYWYRQLPEEGLKFMVYLQKENIIDESGMPKERFSAEFPKEGPSILRIQQVVRGDSAAYFCANADRGDGPDTQYFGPGTRLTVL.

The rearrangement uses TRBV18 and TRBJ1-4; maybe TRBD1 (5 bases). Germline loops: CDR1 KGHSH, CDR2 LQKENI. V lost 4 bases and J lost 3, with 9 bases in between. The CDR3 length is 14 residues. For the CDR3, the DNA is TGTGCCAGCTCACGGGACCGATCTAATGAAAAACTGTTTTTT. This encodes CASSRDRSNEKLFF.

The V call is TRBV18, the J call TRBJ1-1, with 7 bases lining up with TRBD1. This CDR3 region has 14 residues. CDR1 is KGHSH and CDR2 is LQKENI in the germline V gene. V lost 3 bases and J lost 3; bases outside the gene matches: 4. In nucleotides, the CDR3 is TGTGCCAGCTCACCGGGACAGCAAGACACTGAAGCTTTCTTT. It codes for CASSPGQQDTEAFF. The full variable domain, its missing parts supplied by reference TRBV18 and TRBJ1-1, is NAGVMQNPRHLVRRRGQEARLRCSPMKGHSHVYWYRQLPEEGLKFMVYLQKENIIDESGMPKERFSAEFPKEGPSILRIQQVVRGDSAAYFCASSPGQQDTEAFFGQGTRLTVV.

Concerning this clone itself: This CDR3 is also generated by other DNA sequences in the sample. This chain links TRBV5-1 with TRBJ1-3; D perhaps matches TRBD1 (5 bases). Germline CDR1 is SGHRS and CDR2 is YFSETQ. The CDR3 is made up of 14 amino acids. V shed 0 bases and J shed 2 bases, with 6 bases lying between them. The CDR3 nucleotides read TGCGCCAGCAGCTTGGAGGGGACTGGAAACACCATATATTTT. Translation: CASSLEGTGNTIYF.

This clone was seen a few times. The rearrangement uses TRBV29-1 and TRBJ2-5; no clear D gene. CDR1 is SQVTM, CDR2 ANQGSEA, per germline. This CDR3 is 10 amino acids long. The V end lost 5 bases, the J end lost 2 bases, and 3 bases lay between the germline ends. This CDR3 is CSVRQETQYF. CDR3 nucleotides: TGCAGCGTTAGACAAGAGACCCAGTACTTC.